The 12 T cell receptor beta chains reported below all come from one sample, sequenced in a study of cytomegalovirus exposure and HLA in healthy donors. This PCR relied on a set of 60 Vbeta primers and 13 Jbeta primers. Assay: immunoSEQ multiplex PCR; the TCRdb copy retains only in-frame clones and omits some. This repertoire shows 150,000 or so clones, about 84% found once; its top ten account for approximately 1.2%. Sample: PBMCs. These receptors came from a man in his forties or fifties in good health and CMV-seropositive.

This chain joins TRBV7-9 and TRBJ2-7; D may be TRBD1 (6 bases). The CDR3 covers 17 residues. Trimming took 5 bases from V and 0 from J, leaving 20 bases between them. Germline CDR1 and CDR2: SEHNR and FQNEAQ (reference sequence). The DNA for the CDR3 is TGTGCCAGCAGCCCAGGTCCCGGGACATCCTACTCCTACGAGCAGTACTTC. It specifies CASSPGPGTSYSYEQYF. The full variable domain, completed using reference TRBV7-9 and TRBJ2-7, is DTGVSQNPRHKITKRGQNVTFRCDPISEHNRLYWYRQTLGQGPEFLTYFQNEAQLEKSRLLSDRFSAERPKGSFSTLEIQRTEQGDSAMYLCASSPGPGTSYSYEQYFGPGTRLTVT.

This chain joins TRBV19 and TRBJ1-6, with D maybe TRBD1 (5 bases). Germline V gene lookup returns CDR1 LNHDA and CDR2 SQIVND (reference sequence). The CDR3 contains 15 residues. Deletions cut 3 bases from V and 4 bases from J, with 10 bases between. The CDR3 region is CASSISRQYNSPLHF. The CDR3 bases are TGTGCCAGTAGTATTAGCCGACAGTATAATTCACCCCTCCACTTT.

The rearrangement joins TRBV6-5 to TRBJ1-4; 9 nucleotides align to TRBD1. The germline V gene has CDR1 MNHEY and CDR2 SVGAGI. The CDR3 is 15 amino acids. The J segment lost 10 bases and the V segment lost 4 bases, leaving 10 bases of the junction unmatched. DNA of the CDR3: TGTGCCAGCAGTTCCCCCGGGACAGGGATTGCAAAACTGTTTTTT. This encodes CASSSPGTGIAKLFF.

The chain couples TRBV6-5 to TRBJ2-4; maybe TRBD2 (6 bases). This CDR3 is built from 14 residues. The ends were cut back, 5 bases at V and 8 bases at J, with 16 bases in the middle. Germline CDR1 reads MNHEY; CDR2 reads SVGAGI. CDR3 DNA: TGTGCCAGCAGTCTCTACCGGGACTTACACATTCAGTACTTC. Its protein product is CASSLYRDLHIQYF.

The chain links TRBV10-3 to TRBJ1-1; 8 nucleotides align to TRBD1. Per the germline V gene, CDR1 is ENHRY and CDR2 is SYGVKD. The trim removed 5 bases at V and 6 bases at J, leaving 5 bases unmatched. This CDR3 spans 13 amino acids. CDR3 protein: CAISQGAGAEAFF. DNA of the CDR3: TGTGCCATCAGTCAGGGGGCCGGCGCTGAAGCTTTCTTT.

V is TRBV2 and J is TRBJ2-3; 8 bases match TRBD2. The CDR3 length is 14 residues. Germline-derived CDR1 and CDR2 are SNHLY and FYNNEI. After removal of 4 bases from V and 4 bases from J, the junction contained 4 bases not matched to a gene. For the CDR3, the DNA is TGTGCCAGCAGTGGGCCTAGCGGGCCAGATACGCAGTATTTT. Its translation is CASSGPSGPDTQYF. The variable domain in full, with the rest retrieved from reference TRBV2 and TRBJ2-3, is EPEVTQTPSHQVTQMGQEVILRCVPISNHLYFYWYRQILGQKVEFLVSFYNNEISEKSEIFDDQFSVERPDGSNFTLKIRSTKLEDSAMYFCASSGPSGPDTQYFGPGTRLTVL.

V and J are TRBV29-1 and TRBJ2-1; D might be TRBD2 (5 bases). CDR3 size: 12 residues. Looked up from germline, CDR1 is SQVTM and CDR2 is ANQGSEA. V was shortened by 6 bases and J by 1 base, with 7 bases between the two germline ends. CDR3 loop: CSVDWSYNEQFF. CDR3 in DNA: TGCAGCGTGGACTGGTCCTACAATGAGCAGTTCTTC.

V is TRBV27 and J is TRBJ1-4; 9 positions agree with TRBD1. The CDR3 extends over 16 amino acids. Trimming cost V 6 bases and J 5 bases; bases outside gene matches: 10. Per the germline V gene, CDR1 is MNHEY and CDR2 is SMNVEV (reference sequence). CDR3 nucleotides: TGTGCCAGCAGCACAGGGGGCCCCAAAAGGAATGAAAAACTGTTTTTT. This translates into CASSTGGPKRNEKLFF.

The CDR3 region is CASSFADGAAGDEQYF. The CDR3 nucleotides read TGTGCCAGCAGTTTCGCCGACGGAGCGGCGGGCGACGAGCAGTACTTC. V usage is TRBV2 and J usage is TRBJ2-7; D possibly corresponds to TRBD2 (5 bases). This CDR3 has 16 amino acids. The V end was cut by 5 bases, the J end by 5 bases, with 22 bases between. The germline V gene has CDR1 SNHLY and CDR2 FYNNEI.

CDR3 sequence reads: CASSMDSPQPQHF. As DNA, the CDR3 is TGTGCCAGCTCAATGGACAGTCCTCAGCCCCAGCATTTT. This rearrangement joins TRBV18 to TRBJ1-5; D perhaps matches TRBD1 (6 bases). The CDR3 runs to 13 residues. Germline V CDR1 and CDR2: KGHSH, LQKENI. V lost 5 bases to trimming and J lost 6 bases, with 11 bases between them.

Only a few counts were recorded for this clone. J is TRBJ1-6 and V is TRBV7-8; 10 positions match TRBD1. Germline V CDR1 and CDR2: SGHVS, FQNEAQ. The CDR3 is 16 residues long. V was clipped by 4 bases and J by 7 bases; unmatched bases: 7. The CDR3 nucleotides are TGTGCCAGCAGCTCCCGGGACAGGGGATCCAATTCACCCCTCCACTTT. Encoded protein: CASSSRDRGSNSPLHF. The entire variable domain, with the rest obtained from reference TRBV7-8 and TRBJ1-6, is as follows: GAGVSQSPRYKVAKRGQDVALRCDPISGHVSLFWYQQALGQGPEFLTYFQNEAQLDKSGLPSDRFFAERPEGSVSTLKIQRTQQEDSAVYLCASSSRDRGSNSPLHFGNGTRLTVT.

The V call is TRBV13, the J call TRBJ2-5; TRBD2 aligns across 7 bases. From germline, CDR1 is PRHDT and CDR2 FYEKMQ (reference sequence). The trim removed 4 bases at V and 5 bases at J, leaving 10 bases unmatched. CDR3 length: 15 amino acids. The CDR3 nucleotides are TGTGCCAGCAGCTCAAGGATCGCGGGGGTGGAGACCCAGTACTTC. Its translation is CASSSRIAGVETQYF.